Detailed here is one T cell receptor (beta chain). The antigen is not known. TCRdb re-analysed the reads in MiXCR, keeping a single row per CDR3 protein. The profile covers 150,000 or so distinct CDR3 sequences, with roughly 20% appearing a single time and roughly 27% taken by the ten largest. These data come from a study of T cell repertoires in cytomegalovirus infection. Study-wide results and limits: Identification of carriers of CMV plus the relevant HLA was achieved through cumulative public TCR beta family frequency. Dominant in the ex vivo response were TCR beta clonotypes restricted by HLA-C and specific for CMV.

Trimming pared 6 bases from V and 14 bases from J, leaving 23 bases between. Germline CDR1 is MNHEY and CDR2 is SVGEGT. The CDR3 loop spans 14 amino acids. The chain links TRBV6-2 or TRBV6-3 to TRBJ1-5, with D unresolved. The TCR sequence derives from a human donor in good health (CMV status not recorded). Some clones in this sample may be carry-over from other donors' samples. The specimen was CD8+ T cells from cultured PBMCs, collected from culture after CMV antigen stimulation. Here the CDR3 reads CASSPDPGPAKEHF. The CDR3 DNA follows: TGTGCCAGCAGCCCAGACCCGGGTCCTGCTAAGGAGCATTTT.